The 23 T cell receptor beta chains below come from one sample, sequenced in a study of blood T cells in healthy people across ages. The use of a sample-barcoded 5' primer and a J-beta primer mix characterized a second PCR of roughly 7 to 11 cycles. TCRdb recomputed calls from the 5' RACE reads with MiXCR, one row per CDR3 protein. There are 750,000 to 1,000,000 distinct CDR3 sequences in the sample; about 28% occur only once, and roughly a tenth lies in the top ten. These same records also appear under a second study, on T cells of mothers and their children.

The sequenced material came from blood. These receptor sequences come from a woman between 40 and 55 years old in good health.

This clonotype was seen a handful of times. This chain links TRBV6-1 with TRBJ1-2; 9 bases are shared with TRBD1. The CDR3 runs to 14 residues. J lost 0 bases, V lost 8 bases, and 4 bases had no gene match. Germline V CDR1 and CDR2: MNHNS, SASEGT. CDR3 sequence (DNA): TGTGCCAGCGGGGGACAGGGAGCTAACTATGGCTACACCTTC. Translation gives CASGGQGANYGYTF.

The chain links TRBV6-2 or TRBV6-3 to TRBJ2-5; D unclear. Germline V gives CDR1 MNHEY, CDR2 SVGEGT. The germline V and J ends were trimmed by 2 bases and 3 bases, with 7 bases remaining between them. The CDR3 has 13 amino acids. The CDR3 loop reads CASSYGRKETQYF. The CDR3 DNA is TGTGCCAGCAGTTACGGACGAAAAGAGACCCAGTACTTC.

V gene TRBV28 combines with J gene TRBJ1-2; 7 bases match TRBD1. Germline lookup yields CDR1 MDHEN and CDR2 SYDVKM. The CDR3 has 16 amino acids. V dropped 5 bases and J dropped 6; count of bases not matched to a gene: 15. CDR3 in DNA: TGTGCCAGCAGTCCACCGGGGACAGAGAGATCCAATGGCTACACCTTC. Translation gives CASSPPGTERSNGYTF.

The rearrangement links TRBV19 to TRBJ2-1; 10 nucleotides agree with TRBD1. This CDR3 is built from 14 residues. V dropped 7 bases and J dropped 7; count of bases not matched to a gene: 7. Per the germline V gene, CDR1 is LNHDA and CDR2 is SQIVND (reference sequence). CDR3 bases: TGTGCCAGTATGGGACAGGGGATGCTGAATGAGCAGTTCTTC. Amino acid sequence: CASMGQGMLNEQFF.

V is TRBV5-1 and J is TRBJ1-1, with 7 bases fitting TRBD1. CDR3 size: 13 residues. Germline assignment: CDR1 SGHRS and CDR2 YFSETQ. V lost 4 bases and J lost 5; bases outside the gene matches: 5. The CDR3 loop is CASSEGARTEAFF. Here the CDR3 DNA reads TGCGCCAGCAGCGAGGGGGCGCGGACTGAAGCTTTCTTT.

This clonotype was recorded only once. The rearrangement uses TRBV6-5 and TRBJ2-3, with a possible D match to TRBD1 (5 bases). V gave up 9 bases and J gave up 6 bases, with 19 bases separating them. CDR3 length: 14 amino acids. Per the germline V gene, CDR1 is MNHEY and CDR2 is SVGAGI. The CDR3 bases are TGTGCCAGTAGTCACCCAGGGTTTTTGGATACGCAGTATTTT. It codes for CASSHPGFLDTQYF.

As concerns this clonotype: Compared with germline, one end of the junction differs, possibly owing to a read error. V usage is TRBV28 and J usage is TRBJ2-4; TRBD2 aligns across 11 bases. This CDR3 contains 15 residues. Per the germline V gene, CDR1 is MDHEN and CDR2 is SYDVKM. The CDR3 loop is CAGSSGGAAKNIQYF. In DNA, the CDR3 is TGTGCCGGCAGTAGCGGGGGGGCGGCCAAAAACATTCAGTACTTC.

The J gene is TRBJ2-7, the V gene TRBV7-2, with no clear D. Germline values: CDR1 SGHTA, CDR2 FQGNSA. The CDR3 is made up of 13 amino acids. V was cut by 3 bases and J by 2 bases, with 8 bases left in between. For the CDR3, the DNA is TGTGCCAGCAGCTTCTCAGATGCCTACGAGCAGTACTTC. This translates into CASSFSDAYEQYF.

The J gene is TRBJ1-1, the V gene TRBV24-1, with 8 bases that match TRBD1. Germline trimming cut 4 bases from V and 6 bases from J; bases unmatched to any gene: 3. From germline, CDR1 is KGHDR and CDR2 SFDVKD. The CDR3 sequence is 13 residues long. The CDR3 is CATSDPRGPEAFF. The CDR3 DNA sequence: TGTGCCACCAGTGACCCCAGGGGGCCTGAAGCTTTCTTT.

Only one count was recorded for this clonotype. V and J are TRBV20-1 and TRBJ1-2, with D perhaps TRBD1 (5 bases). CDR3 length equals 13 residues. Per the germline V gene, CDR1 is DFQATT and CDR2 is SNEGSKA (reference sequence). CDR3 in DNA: TGCAACATCCCGGCGGGGGCTAACTATGGCTACACCTTC. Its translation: CNIPAGANYGYTF.

CDR3 DNA: TGTGCCAGCAGCGTAATCATGGATACGCAGTATTTT. Protein product: CASSVIMDTQYF. This sequence joins TRBV9 and TRBJ2-3; no clear D. The CDR3 totals 12 residues. Trimming removed 1 base from V and 6 bases from J, with 6 bases in between. The germline V gene has CDR1 SGDLS and CDR2 YYNGEE.

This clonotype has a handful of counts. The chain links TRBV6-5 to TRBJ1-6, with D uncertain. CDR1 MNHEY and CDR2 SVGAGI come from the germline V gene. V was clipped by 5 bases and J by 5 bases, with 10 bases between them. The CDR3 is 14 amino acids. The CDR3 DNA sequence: TGTGCCAGCAGTACCACAGCGAATAATTCACCCCTCCACTTT. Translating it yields CASSTTANNSPLHF.

The CDR3 DNA reads as TGTGCCAGCAGTTTACCACCCCTGGGGGGTGGCACAGATACGCAGTATTTT. It codes for CASSLPPLGGGTDTQYF. The gene calls are TRBV5-4 and TRBJ2-3, with a possible D match to TRBD2 (6 bases). The V gene lost 5 bases and the J gene lost 1 base, with 20 bases spanning the gap. CDR3 length: 17 residues. The germline V gene encodes CDR1 SGHNT and CDR2 YYREEE (reference sequence).

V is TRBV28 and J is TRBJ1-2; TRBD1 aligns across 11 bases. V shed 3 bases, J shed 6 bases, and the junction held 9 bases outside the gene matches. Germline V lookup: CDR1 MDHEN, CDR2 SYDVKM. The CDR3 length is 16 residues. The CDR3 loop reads CASSFPDMGQGDGYTF. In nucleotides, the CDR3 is TGTGCCAGCAGTTTCCCCGACATGGGACAGGGGGATGGCTACACCTTC.

CDR3: CASSPQTEMRKLFF. DNA of the CDR3: TGTGCCAGCAGCCCCCAGACAGAAATGAGGAAACTGTTTTTT. This chain uses TRBV14 with TRBJ1-4, with D possibly TRBD1 on 5 matching bases. The CDR3 length is 14 residues. V lost 4 bases, J lost 11 bases, and 17 bases lay in between. Germline-derived CDR1 and CDR2 are SGHDN and FVKESK.

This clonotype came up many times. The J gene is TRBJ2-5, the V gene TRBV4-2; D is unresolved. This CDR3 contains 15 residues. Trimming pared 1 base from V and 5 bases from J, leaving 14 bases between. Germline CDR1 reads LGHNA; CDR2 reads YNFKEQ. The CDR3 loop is CASSQVIGRWETQYF. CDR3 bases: TGTGCCAGCAGCCAAGTGATTGGCCGGTGGGAGACCCAGTACTTC.

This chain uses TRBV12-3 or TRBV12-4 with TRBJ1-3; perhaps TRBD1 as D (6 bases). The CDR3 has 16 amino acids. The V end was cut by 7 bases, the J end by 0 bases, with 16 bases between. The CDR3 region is CASILDRLSSGNTIYF. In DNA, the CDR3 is TGTGCCAGCATTCTAGACAGGCTGAGCTCTGGAAACACCATATATTTT.

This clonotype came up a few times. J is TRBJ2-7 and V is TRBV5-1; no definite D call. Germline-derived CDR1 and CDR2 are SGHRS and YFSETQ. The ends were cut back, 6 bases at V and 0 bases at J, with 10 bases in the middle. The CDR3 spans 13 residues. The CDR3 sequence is CASKVENSYEQYF. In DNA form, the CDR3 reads TGCGCCAGCAAAGTAGAGAACTCCTACGAGCAGTACTTC.

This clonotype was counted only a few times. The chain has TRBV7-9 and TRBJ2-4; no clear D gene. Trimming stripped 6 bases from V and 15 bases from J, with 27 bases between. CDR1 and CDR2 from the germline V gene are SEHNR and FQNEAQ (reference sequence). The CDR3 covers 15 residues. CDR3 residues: CASSPPETLTNHLYF. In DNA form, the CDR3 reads TGTGCCAGCAGTCCTCCAGAGACGCTCACCAACCACTTGTACTTC.

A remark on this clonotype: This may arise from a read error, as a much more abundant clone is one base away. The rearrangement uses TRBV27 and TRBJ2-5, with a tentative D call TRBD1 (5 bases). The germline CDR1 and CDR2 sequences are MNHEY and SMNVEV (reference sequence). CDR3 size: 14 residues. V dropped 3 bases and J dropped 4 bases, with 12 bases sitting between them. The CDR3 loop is CASSFREDRETQYF. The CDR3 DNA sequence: TGTGCCAGCAGTTTCAGGGAAGACCGAGAGACCCAGTACTTC.

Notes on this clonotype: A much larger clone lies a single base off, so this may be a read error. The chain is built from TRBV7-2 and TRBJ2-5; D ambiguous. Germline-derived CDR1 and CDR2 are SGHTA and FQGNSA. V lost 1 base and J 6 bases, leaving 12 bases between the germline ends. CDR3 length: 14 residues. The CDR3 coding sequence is TGTGCCAGCAGCTTAGGTGCGGTCAAAAAGACCCAGTACTTC. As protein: CASSLGAVKKTQYF.

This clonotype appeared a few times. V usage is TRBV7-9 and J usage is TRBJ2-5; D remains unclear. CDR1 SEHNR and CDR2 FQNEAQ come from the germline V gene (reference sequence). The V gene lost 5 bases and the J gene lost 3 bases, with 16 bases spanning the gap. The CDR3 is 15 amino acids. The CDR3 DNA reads TGTGCCAGCAGCCGAATGGCACTATCCAAAGAGACCCAGTACTTC. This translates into CASSRMALSKETQYF.

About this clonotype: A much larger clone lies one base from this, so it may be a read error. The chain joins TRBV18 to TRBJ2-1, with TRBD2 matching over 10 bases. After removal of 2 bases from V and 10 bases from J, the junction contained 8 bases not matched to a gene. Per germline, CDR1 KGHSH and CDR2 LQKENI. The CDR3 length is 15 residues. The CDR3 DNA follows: TGTGCCAGCTCACCAAGGAGCGGGGGGGCCGGAGAGCAGTTCTTC. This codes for CASSPRSGGAGEQFF.